Each of the 10 T cell receptor beta chains below was sequenced from the same sample in a study of Graves' ophthalmopathy and Graves' hyperthyroidism. The sequenced template was RNA, covering the TCR beta CDR3 region. HTBI primers served in a first-round RT-PCR, which a second-round multiplex PCR followed. TCRdb itself ran the multiplex PCR reads through MiXCR, one entry per CDR3 protein. The sample yields hundreds of thousands of distinct CDR3 sequences, over 40% seen once. The source material was peripheral blood. Source of these receptors: an adult man with Graves' ophthalmopathy.

A few counts support this clonotype. This rearrangement joins TRBV9 to TRBJ2-2; TRBD1 aligns across 11 bases. Germline values: CDR1 SGDLS, CDR2 YYNGEE. The trim removed 4 bases at V and 6 bases at J, leaving 8 bases unmatched. This CDR3 is 16 amino acids long. In nucleotides, the CDR3 is TGTGCCAGCAGCCGATCGGGACAGGGGGTTTCCGGGGAGCTGTTTTTT. It specifies CASSRSGQGVSGELFF.

The V call is TRBV7-2, the J call TRBJ2-2; D possibly uses TRBD1 or TRBD2 (5 bases each). CDR1 and CDR2 (germline): SGHTA, FQGNSA. The ends were cut back, 5 bases at V and 4 bases at J, with 14 bases in the middle. The length of the CDR3 is 15 residues. CDR3 residues: CASSLTWGPTGELFF. DNA of the CDR3: TGTGCCAGCAGCCTTACGTGGGGACCCACCGGGGAGCTGTTTTTT.

The chain recombines TRBV5-1 with TRBJ2-1, with a possible D match to TRBD1 (5 bases). CDR1 and CDR2 from the germline V gene are SGHRS and YFSETQ. The V end was cut by 2 bases, the J end by 8 bases, with 14 bases between. The CDR3 loop spans 14 amino acids. CDR3 in amino acids: CASSLQFWGDEQFF. In DNA, the CDR3 is TGCGCCAGCAGCTTACAGTTTTGGGGCGATGAGCAGTTCTTC. Supplemented by reference TRBV5-1 and TRBJ2-1, the full variable domain reads KAGVTQTPRYLIKTRGQQVTLSCSPISGHRSVSWYQQTPGQGLQFLFEYFSETQRNKGNFPGRFSGRQFSNSRSEMNVSTLELGDSALYLCASSLQFWGDEQFFGPGTRLTVL.

The chain employs TRBV2 and TRBJ2-2; possibly TRBD1 for D (8 bases). V lost 8 bases and J lost 0, with 16 bases in between. In germline, CDR1 is SNHLY, CDR2 FYNNEI. CDR3 length: 16 residues. As DNA, the CDR3 is TGTGCCAGCGGGGGGGGACAGGTTACGAACACCGGGGAGCTGTTTTTT. Translating it yields CASGGGQVTNTGELFF.

Details on this clonotype: One end of the junction does not line up with germline, which may come from a read error. This sequence joins TRBV20-1 and TRBJ2-1, with 8 bases matching TRBD2. CDR3 length: 14 amino acids. Germline CDR1 reads DFQATT; CDR2 reads SNEGSKA (reference sequence). The CDR3 DNA sequence: TGCAGTACTAGTCCCGGGACTAGTTTCGATGAGCAGTTCTTC. Amino acids: CSTSPGTSFDEQFF.

This clonotype showed up many times. V usage is TRBV12-3 or TRBV12-4 and J usage is TRBJ1-1; D gene unclear. The CDR3 spans 13 residues. Trimming took 5 bases from V and 7 from J, leaving 14 bases between them. CDR3 coding DNA: TGTGCCAGCAGTCCCCGAGGGAGCCATGAAGCTTTCTTT. It encodes CASSPRGSHEAFF.

The chain joins TRBV29-1 to TRBJ2-5; a possible D gene is TRBD2 (5 bases). TRBJ2-1 explains the end of the DNA better; the J call may be wrong. The CDR3 covers 13 residues. Per germline, CDR1 SQVTM and CDR2 ANQGSEA. The CDR3 bases are TGCAGCGTTCTGAACGGGGCCTACAATGAGCAGTTCTTC. Protein product: CSVLNGAYNEQFF.

CDR3 coding DNA: TGTGCCTGGAGTTCAGGGACAGGGCTGTACGAGCAGTACTTC. Amino acids: CAWSSGTGLYEQYF. The rearrangement joins TRBV30 to TRBJ2-7, with TRBD1 matching 9 bases. There are 14 residues in the CDR3. CDR1 and CDR2 from the germline V gene are GTSNPN and SVGIG (reference sequence). V shed 2 bases and J 4 bases; nucleotides not matched to a gene: 6.

This clonotype occurred many times. The chain links TRBV10-3 to TRBJ1-5; tentative D call: TRBD1 (6 bases). V shed 6 bases and J shed 3 bases, with 15 bases lying between them. Germline CDR1 and CDR2: ENHRY and SYGVKD. The CDR3 spans 15 residues. The CDR3 region is CAISHEGQNNQPQHF. CDR3 DNA sequence: TGTGCCATCAGCCATGAAGGACAGAACAATCAGCCCCAGCATTTT.

The chain uses TRBV11-2 and TRBJ2-5, with 13 nucleotides matching TRBD2. The germline V gene has CDR1 SGHAT and CDR2 FQNNGV. J lost 5 bases, V lost 4 bases, and 7 bases had no gene match. The CDR3 runs 16 residues. The CDR3 DNA sequence: TGTGCCAGCAGCTACCGGACTAGCGGGGGCCGGGAGACCCAGTACTTC. Protein: CASSYRTSGGRETQYF.